This T cell receptor beta chain came from a study of T-cell reconstitution after alpha-beta-depleted transplantation in children. It was with unique molecular identifiers that the TCRbeta library was prepared. TCRdb called the PCR reads again in MiXCR, with one record for every CDR3 protein. The sample contains about 230,000 distinct CDR3 sequences, around 12% of which appear only once. This clonotype was counted ten times or more. Sequencing was performed on PBMCs from the stem cell graft donor, taken from the stem cell graft. The origin of this receptor is a human donor who donated a stem cell graft to a child with acute lymphoblastic leukemia.

CDR3: CASSQGLAGGDTQYF. The CDR3 coding sequence is TGTGCCAGCAGCCAGGGACTAGCGGGGGGCGATACGCAGTATTTT. The J gene is TRBJ2-3, the V gene TRBV7-7, with TRBD2 matching over 15 bases. Germline values: CDR1 SSHAT, CDR2 FNYEAQ (reference sequence). This CDR3 comprises 15 residues. Losses at the gene ends were 5 bases for V and 6 bases for J; bases not matched to a gene: 3.